A single sample is the source of the 7 T cell receptor beta chains below, sequenced in a study of cytomegalovirus exposure and HLA in healthy donors. The repertoire was sequenced with immunoSEQ multiplex PCR; TCRdb's copy has only in-frame clones and lacks some. The sample has approximately 120,000 clones, around nine tenths seen once. Sequenced material: PBMCs. These receptors originate from a woman aged 18-29 years in good health and CMV-seronegative.

The chain is built from TRBV10-3 and TRBJ1-3; the match to TRBD1 covers 8 bases. Unmatched junction bases numbered 1, after V lost 6 bases and J lost 3 bases. Per germline, CDR1 ENHRY and CDR2 SYGVKD. The CDR3 loop spans 13 amino acids. CDR3: CAIRTGDGNTIYF. The DNA for the CDR3 is TGTGCCATCAGGACAGGGGATGGAAACACCATATATTTT.

This clone has more than one count but fewer than ten. The chain carries TRBV4-1 and TRBJ2-7, with 9 bases identical to TRBD2. V trimming: 0 bases; J trimming: 3 bases; junction bases outside the gene matches: 3. The germline CDR1 and CDR2 sequences are MGHRA and YSYEKL. The CDR3 totals 15 residues. The chain's CDR3 is CASSQERTSVYEQYF. The CDR3 nucleotides read TGCGCCAGCAGCCAAGAGAGGACTAGCGTCTACGAGCAGTACTTC.

This rearrangement joins TRBV30 to TRBJ1-5, with D possibly matching TRBD1 (5 bases). Germline CDR1 reads GTSNPN; CDR2 reads SVGIG (reference sequence). V was pared by 2 bases and J by 2 bases, with 10 bases between. The CDR3 extends over 14 amino acids. CDR3 sequence reads: CAWSYGGGNQPQHF. Written as DNA, the CDR3 is TGTGCCTGGAGTTACGGGGGGGGCAATCAGCCCCAGCATTTT.

V gene TRBV19 combines with J gene TRBJ2-7; 9 bases agree with TRBD2. With V trimmed by 3 bases and J by 2 bases, 2 bases remained unmatched. Germline lookup yields CDR1 LNHDA and CDR2 SQIVND (reference sequence). This CDR3 is built from 14 residues. CDR3: CASSMERGAYEQYF. In nucleotides, the CDR3 is TGTGCCAGTAGTATGGAGCGGGGGGCCTACGAGCAGTACTTC.

In this sample, this clone turned up a few times. The chain uses TRBV2 and TRBJ2-7; TRBD1 matches at 8 bases. This CDR3 has 14 residues. Germline-derived CDR1 and CDR2 are SNHLY and FYNNEI. Trimming cost V 6 bases and J 3 bases; bases outside gene matches: 7. Written as DNA, the CDR3 is TGTGCCAGCAGGGCGGGACAGGAGATCTACGAGCAGTACTTC. It encodes CASRAGQEIYEQYF. Based on the CDR3 plus reference TRBV2 and TRBJ2-7, the full variable domain is EPEVTQTPSHQVTQMGQEVILRCVPISNHLYFYWYRQILGQKVEFLVSFYNNEISEKSEIFDDQFSVERPDGSNFTLKIRSTKLEDSAMYFCASRAGQEIYEQYFGPGTRLTVT.

This clone was found once. The chain couples TRBV7-2 to TRBJ2-1, with 11 bases lining up with TRBD2. Germline V gene data show CDR1 as SGHTA and CDR2 as FQGNSA. The CDR3 is made up of 16 amino acids. The V gene end was trimmed by 5 bases and the J gene end by 9 bases; junction bases not matched to a gene: 12. The CDR3 sequence is CASSPNIAGGPGEQFF. DNA for the CDR3: TGTGCCAGCAGCCCTAACATAGCGGGAGGGCCGGGTGAGCAGTTCTTC.

This clone was seen a handful of times. The chain couples TRBV20-1 to TRBJ1-2; 8 positions agree with TRBD1. Germline lookup yields CDR1 DFQATT and CDR2 SNEGSKA (reference sequence). V lost 7 bases and J lost 5; bases outside the gene matches: 3. The CDR3 spans 11 residues. The CDR3 DNA sequence: TGCAGTGTTGACAGGGGTTATGGCTACACCTTC. This encodes CSVDRGYGYTF.